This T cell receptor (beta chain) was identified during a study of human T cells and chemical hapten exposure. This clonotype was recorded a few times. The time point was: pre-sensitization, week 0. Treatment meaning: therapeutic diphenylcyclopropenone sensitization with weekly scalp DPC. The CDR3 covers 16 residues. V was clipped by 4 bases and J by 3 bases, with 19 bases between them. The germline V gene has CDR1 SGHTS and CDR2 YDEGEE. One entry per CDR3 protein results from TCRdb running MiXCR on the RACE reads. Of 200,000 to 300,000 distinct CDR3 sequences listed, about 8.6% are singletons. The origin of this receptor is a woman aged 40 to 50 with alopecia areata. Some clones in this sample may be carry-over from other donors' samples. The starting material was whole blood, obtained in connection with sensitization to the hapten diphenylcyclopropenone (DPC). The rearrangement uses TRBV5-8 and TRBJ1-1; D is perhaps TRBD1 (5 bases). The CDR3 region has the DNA TGTGCCAGCAGCCCCATGGCGCATACGGGGGACACTGAAGCTTTCTTT. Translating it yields CASSPMAHTGDTEAFF. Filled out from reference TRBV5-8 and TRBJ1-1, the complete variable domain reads EAGVTQSPTHLIKTRGQQATLRCSPISGHTSVYWYQQALGLGLQFLLWYDEGEERNRGNFPPRFSGRQFPNYSSELNVNALELEDSALYLCASSPMAHTGDTEAFFGQGTRLTVV.